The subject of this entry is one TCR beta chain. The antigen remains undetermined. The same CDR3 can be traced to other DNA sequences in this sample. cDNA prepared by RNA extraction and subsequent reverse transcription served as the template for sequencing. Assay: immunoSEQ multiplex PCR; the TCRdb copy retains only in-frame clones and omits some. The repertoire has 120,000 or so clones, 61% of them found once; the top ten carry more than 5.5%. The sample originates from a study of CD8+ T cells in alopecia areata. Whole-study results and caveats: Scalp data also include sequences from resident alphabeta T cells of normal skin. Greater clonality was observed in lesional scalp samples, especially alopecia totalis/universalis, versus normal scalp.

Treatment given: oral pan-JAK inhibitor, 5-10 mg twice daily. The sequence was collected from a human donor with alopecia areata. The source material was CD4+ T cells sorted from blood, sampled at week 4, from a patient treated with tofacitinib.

CDR3 in DNA: TGTGCCAGCAGCTTAGGTTGGGGGAACTATGGCTACACCTTC. Protein product: CASSLGWGNYGYTF. The chain combines TRBV7-2 with TRBJ1-2; D is perhaps TRBD1 (5 bases). Trimming removed 1 base at V and 2 bases at J, with 8 bases between. Germline V gene data show CDR1 as SGHTA and CDR2 as FQGNSA. The CDR3 is 14 residues long.